This T cell receptor (beta chain) appears in the sequencing data of a study of blood T cell repertoires in COVID-19. As for the study in general: Samples representing acute and convalescent COVID-19 were sourced from the United States, Italy and Spain. The analysed material was cDNA or gDNA that came from T cells, B-cell-depleted T cells, or PBMCs.

In the original processing: Scientists estimated how many nucleated cells there were by amplifying reference gene primers. TCRdb's table, derived via immunoSEQ multiplex PCR, lists solely in-frame clones and lacks some. That table is the source of V, J and clone size, and D and trimming were worked out from the DNA. The repertoire holds approximately 250,000 clones, 86% seen once, with approximately 2% in the top ten. The germline V gene encodes CDR1 SEHNR and CDR2 FQNEAQ (reference sequence). The V end was cut by 7 bases, the J end by 4 bases, with 14 bases between. The CDR3 sequence is 15 residues long.

Material: peripheral blood. The receptor was derived from a man under 40 who had recovered from COVID-19. This rearrangement joins TRBV7-9 to TRBJ2-6; no definite D call. The CDR3 nucleotides are TGTGCCAGCACCATCGGAGTTTCCGGGGCCAACGTCCTGACTTTC. Its protein is CASTIGVSGANVLTF.